Here is one T cell receptor (beta chain) with its context. The antigen is unknown. The V end lost 8 bases, the J end lost 4 bases, and 8 bases lay between the germline ends. This CDR3 contains 12 residues. Germline values: CDR1 SGHAT, CDR2 FQNNGV. This entry is derived from a study of response to subunit inactivated influenza vaccine. Study-level points and caveats: A suggestion made by the authors is that each seasonal influenza vaccination recruits few new T cells.

One entry per CDR3 protein results from TCRdb running MiXCR on the RT-PCR reads. Among a few hundred thousand distinct CDR3 sequences listed, approximately 14% were seen once. The receptor comes from a man aged 50 to 59 who received an inactivated influenza vaccine. The chain links TRBV11-2 to TRBJ2-2; D is unresolved. The source material was PBMCs from blood, sampled 11 to 12 days after vaccination. CDR3 sequence (DNA): TGTGCCAGCGCTAAGGGCACCGGGGAGCTGTTTTTT. As protein: CASAKGTGELFF.